Each of the 23 T cell receptor beta chains below was sequenced from the same sample in a study of neurological immune-mediated disorders. A single record per CDR3 protein comes from TCRdb applying MiXCR to the 5' RACE reads. The data hold about 27,000 distinct CDR3 sequences, with 2% to 2.5% observed a single time. The material sequenced was PBMCs. These receptor sequences come from a woman between 45 and 60 years old with multiple sclerosis.

This clonotype was detected only a few times. The chain carries TRBV20-1 and TRBJ1-3, with 8 bases matching TRBD1. The J segment lost 2 bases and the V segment lost 3 bases, leaving 3 bases of the junction unmatched. Looked up from germline, CDR1 is DFQATT and CDR2 is SNEGSKA (reference sequence). The CDR3 covers 14 residues. CDR3 sequence reads: CSARVRGPGNTIYF. As DNA, the CDR3 is TGCAGTGCTAGGGTCAGGGGGCCTGGAAACACCATATATTTT.

This chain links TRBV18 with TRBJ1-4; D might be TRBD1 (5 bases). The CDR3 sequence is 15 residues long. With 2 bases removed from V and 2 bases from J, the gap between germline ends came to 9 bases. Germline V lookup: CDR1 KGHSH, CDR2 LQKENI. The CDR3 reads CASSPSGTTNEKLFF. The CDR3 DNA reads as TGTGCCAGCTCACCATCCGGGACGACTAATGAAAAACTGTTTTTT.

A word on this clonotype: This may be a read error: a much more frequent sequence differs by one nucleotide. This rearrangement joins TRBV6-8 to TRBJ2-1, with 9 bases lining up with TRBD1. Germline-derived CDR1 and CDR2 are MNHGY and SAAAGT. This CDR3 spans 12 amino acids. Unmatched junction bases numbered 3, after V lost 6 bases and J lost 9 bases. The CDR3 reads CASSTGQGEQFF. The CDR3 DNA sequence: TGTGCCAGCAGCACGGGACAGGGTGAGCAGTTCTTC.

The table lists this clonotype with many counts. The chain recombines TRBV2 with TRBJ1-2; 8 bases align to TRBD1. This CDR3 is built from 15 residues. Per the germline V gene, CDR1 is SNHLY and CDR2 is FYNNEI. V shed 6 bases and J 7 bases; nucleotides not matched to a gene: 13. The CDR3 spells CASSLIERQGSGYTF. The DNA of the CDR3 is TGTGCCAGCAGCCTAATAGAGAGACAGGGGAGTGGCTACACCTTC.

This clonotype has ten or more counts. J is TRBJ2-7 and V is TRBV2, with TRBD1 identical over 9 bases. The V gene end was trimmed by 6 bases and the J gene end by 3 bases; junction bases not matched to a gene: 6. Germline CDR1 is SNHLY and CDR2 is FYNNEI. The CDR3 runs to 14 residues. CDR3 region: CASSLGQGIYEQYF. CDR3 DNA sequence: TGTGCCAGCAGCCTCGGACAGGGGATCTACGAGCAGTACTTC. Full variable domain (missing parts from reference TRBV2 and TRBJ2-7): EPEVTQTPSHQVTQMGQEVILRCVPISNHLYFYWYRQILGQKVEFLVSFYNNEISEKSEIFDDQFSVERPDGSNFTLKIRSTKLEDSAMYFCASSLGQGIYEQYFGPGTRLTVT.

This clonotype was recorded at least ten times. This chain joins TRBV12-3 or TRBV12-4 and TRBJ2-1; 9 bases agree with TRBD1. V dropped 5 bases and J dropped 4; count of bases not matched to a gene: 6. The CDR3 totals 15 residues. The CDR3 protein is CASSTGTGSYNEQFF. The CDR3, as DNA: TGTGCCAGCAGTACCGGGACAGGGAGTTACAATGAGCAGTTCTTC.

This clonotype was seen many times. Sequence at one end of the junction differs from germline and may be a read error. V and J are TRBV29-1 and TRBJ1-5; the match to TRBD1 covers 8 bases. Germline CDR1 is SQVTM and CDR2 is ANQGSEA. The CDR3 sequence is 14 residues long. CDR3 amino acids: CSAIDRGFGQPQNF. CDR3 DNA: TGCAGCGCCATCGACAGGGGATTTGGTCAGCCCCAGAATTTT.

Many counts were recorded for this clonotype. This rearrangement joins TRBV2 to TRBJ2-1; D perhaps matches TRBD2 (6 bases). Looked up from germline, CDR1 is SNHLY and CDR2 is FYNNEI. The CDR3 loop spans 14 amino acids. Trimming stripped 5 bases from V and 9 bases from J, with 17 bases between. The CDR3 here is CASSTGPPAGEQFF. Here the CDR3 DNA reads TGTGCCAGCAGTACCGGGCCCCCAGCGGGTGAGCAGTTCTTC.

This clonotype was seen repeatedly, ten times or more. V gene TRBV4-3 combines with J gene TRBJ1-1, with a tentative D call TRBD1 (6 bases). Germline CDR1 is LGHNA and CDR2 is YSLEER. The germline V and J ends were trimmed by 4 bases and 4 bases, with 16 bases remaining between them. This CDR3 comprises 15 residues. The CDR3 nucleotides read TGCGCCAGCAGCCGTTACTCTACAGGGCCCACTGAAGCTTTCTTT. This codes for CASSRYSTGPTEAFF.

This clonotype was recorded at least ten times. This chain links TRBV6-2 or TRBV6-3 with TRBJ2-7; TRBD1 might be the D (6 bases). The CDR3 is 13 amino acids. Between the trimmed V and J ends, which lost 5 bases and 6 bases, there was a span of 14 bases. CDR1 is MNHEY and CDR2 is SVGEGT in the germline V gene. The CDR3 spells CASSEQGPAEQYF. Here the CDR3 DNA reads TGTGCCAGCAGTGAACAGGGTCCGGCCGAGCAGTACTTC.

There are many counts of this clonotype. J is TRBJ2-2 and V is TRBV7-3, with a tentative D call TRBD2 (6 bases). V lost 5 bases to trimming and J lost 5 bases, with 15 bases between them. The CDR3 is 15 residues long. Germline loops: CDR1 SGHTA, CDR2 FQGTGA. This CDR3 is CASSPYPRGTGELFF. CDR3 nucleotides: TGTGCCAGCAGCCCCTACCCCCGGGGGACCGGGGAGCTGTTTTTT.

This clonotype came up many times. This chain connects TRBV12-3 or TRBV12-4 to TRBJ1-1; D gene uncertain. Trimming stripped 6 bases from V and 4 bases from J, with 18 bases between. The CDR3 is made up of 15 amino acids. CDR3 sequence reads: CASSRTPVVGTEAFF. CDR3 coding DNA: TGTGCCAGCAGCCGAACTCCTGTAGTGGGCACTGAAGCTTTCTTT.

This clonotype was observed at least ten times. This rearrangement joins TRBV20-1 to TRBJ2-1; 9 bases fit TRBD2. The germline V gene encodes CDR1 DFQATT and CDR2 SNEGSKA (reference sequence). This CDR3 is 12 amino acids long. After removal of 5 bases from V and 7 bases from J, the junction contained 3 bases not matched to a gene. In nucleotides, the CDR3 is TGCAGTGCTCCGCGGGGGGGAAATGAGCAGTTCTTC. Protein: CSAPRGGNEQFF.

The table lists this clonotype with a few counts. This rearrangement joins TRBV20-1 to TRBJ2-2; 11 bases line up with TRBD2. This CDR3 is 16 amino acids long. With V trimmed by 1 base and J by 5 bases, 6 bases remained unmatched. Germline lookup yields CDR1 DFQATT and CDR2 SNEGSKA (reference sequence). The DNA of the CDR3 is TGCAGTGCTAGAGTTAGGACTAGCGGGCAAACCGGGGAGCTGTTTTTT. It codes for CSARVRTSGQTGELFF.

This clonotype came up many times. The gene calls are TRBV15 and TRBJ1-1; TRBD1 is a possible D gene (5 bases). CDR3 length: 16 residues. Per germline, CDR1 LNHNV and CDR2 YYDKDF (reference sequence). V lost 0 bases and J lost 6, with 17 bases in between. The chain's CDR3 is CATSREEGRLYPEAFF. The CDR3 DNA sequence: TGTGCCACCAGCAGAGAGGAGGGGCGGCTGTATCCTGAAGCTTTCTTT.

There are many counts of this clonotype. One end of the junction fails to match germline, which may point to a read error. The chain couples TRBV28 to TRBJ1-5; D is ambiguous. Germline loops: CDR1 MDHEN, CDR2 SYDVKM. The CDR3 has 13 residues. CDR3 nucleotides: TGTGCCAGCAGGTTATATAGCAATCAGCCCCAGCATTTT. Its protein is CASRLYSNQPQHF.

The V gene is TRBV20-1, the J gene TRBJ1-4; D is undetermined. This CDR3 has 13 residues. CDR1 is DFQATT, CDR2 SNEGSKA, per germline (reference sequence). The V end was cut by 2 bases, the J end by 0 bases, with 4 bases between. Here the CDR3 DNA reads TGCAGTGCTAGACGTGCAACTAATGAAAAACTGTTTTTT. This sequence encodes CSARRATNEKLFF.

In this sample, this clonotype turned up many times. The chain recombines TRBV20-1 with TRBJ1-2; 10 bases are shared with TRBD1. Trimming took 4 bases from V and 7 from J; bases not matched to a gene: 6. In germline, CDR1 is DFQATT, CDR2 SNEGSKA (reference sequence). This CDR3 is built from 13 residues. The CDR3 is CSATGTGELGYTF. CDR3 DNA: TGCAGTGCTACCGGGACAGGGGAGCTTGGCTACACCTTC.

The genes are TRBV5-4 and TRBJ2-5, with D possibly called TRBD1 or TRBD2 (6 bases each). Trimming stripped 4 bases from V and 2 bases from J, with 12 bases between. The V gene's germline CDR1 is SGHNT and CDR2 YYREEE (reference sequence). The CDR3 totals 14 residues. The CDR3 spells CASSRPGAQETQYF. In DNA, the CDR3 is TGTGCCAGCAGCCGGCCGGGGGCACAAGAGACCCAGTACTTC. Complete variable domain (other parts from reference TRBV5-4 and TRBJ2-5): ETGVTQSPTHLIKTRGQQVTLRCSSQSGHNTVSWYQQALGQGPQFIFQYYREEENGRGNFPPRFSGLQFPNYSSELNVNALELDDSALYLCASSRPGAQETQYFGPGTRLLVL.

This clonotype was counted ten times or more. The chain links TRBV5-5 to TRBJ2-1; weak D call: TRBD1 (6 bases). This CDR3 region has 13 residues. The V gene lost 2 bases and the J gene lost 7 bases, with 10 bases spanning the gap. Per the germline V gene, CDR1 is SGHKS and CDR2 is YYEKEE (reference sequence). The CDR3 region has the DNA TGTGCCAGCAGCTTCTACAGGGTGAATGAGCAGTTCTTC. Amino acid sequence: CASSFYRVNEQFF.

At least ten counts were recorded for this clonotype. The chain has TRBV5-4 and TRBJ1-1, with 9 nucleotides matching TRBD1. The ends lost 0 bases at V and 2 bases at J; junction bases unmatched: 5. Germline assignment: CDR1 SGHNT and CDR2 YYREEE (reference sequence). The length of the CDR3 is 16 residues. The CDR3 loop reads CASSLEGTGPNTEAFF. The CDR3, as DNA: TGTGCCAGCAGCTTGGAGGGGACAGGGCCTAACACTGAAGCTTTCTTT. The whole variable domain, filled in from reference TRBV5-4 and TRBJ1-1, reads ETGVTQSPTHLIKTRGQQVTLRCSSQSGHNTVSWYQQALGQGPQFIFQYYREEENGRGNFPPRFSGLQFPNYSSELNVNALELDDSALYLCASSLEGTGPNTEAFFGQGTRLTVV.

This clonotype was observed at least ten times. The rearrangement links TRBV12-3 or TRBV12-4 to TRBJ1-2, with D possibly matching TRBD1 (5 bases). V dropped 5 bases and J dropped 1 base, with 14 bases sitting between them. This CDR3 has 15 residues. The CDR3 loop is CASSPHGQYNYGYTF. CDR3 nucleotide sequence: TGTGCCAGCAGTCCTCACGGACAATATAACTATGGCTACACCTTC.

This clonotype was recorded many times. The rearrangement uses TRBV7-2 and TRBJ1-4; D ambiguous. Germline V gives CDR1 SGHTA, CDR2 FQGNSA. V gave up 3 bases and J gave up 8 bases, with 7 bases separating them. The CDR3 is 12 residues long. The CDR3 bases are TGTGCCAGCAGCTTTGGTAGAGAAAAACTGTTTTTT. Amino acids: CASSFGREKLFF.